The rows below give T cell receptor beta chains drawn from one sample of a study of blood T cell repertoires in COVID-19. Libraries were prepared by immunoSEQ multiplex PCR; TCRdb keeps only in-frame clonotypes and omits some of them. This table has 65,000 to 80,000 clones, over 70% appearing once. The sample consisted of peripheral blood. The source of these receptors is a man aged 50 to 59 with active COVID-19. Each CDR3 is given with its conserved first and last residue. The order of the fields is D gene, V gene, J gene, clone size, CDR3 DNA, CDR3 protein. D genes are given only for firm matches. Some rows mark clone size as missing; the rest say once, few, many or name a class of expanded clone.

>NA|TRBV30|TRBJ1-1|once
TGTGCCTGGTCCAGTGTCTCAACGGAAGCTTTCTTT
CAWSSVSTEAFF
>TRBD1|TRBV11-2|TRBJ2-7|NA
TGTGCCAGCAGCTTAGTATTACAGGGGACATACGAGCAGTACTTC
CASSLVLQGTYEQYF
>NA|TRBV19|TRBJ1-5|NA
TGTGCCAGTAGCACAACCTTGGCGGGTTGGGAACAGCCCCAGCATTTT
CASSTTLAGWEQPQHF
>NA|TRBV2|TRBJ2-1|NA
TGTGCCAGCAGTGTACAGGGTCCCGGAGCTGAGCAGTTCTTC
CASSVQGPGAEQFF
>NA|TRBV24-1|TRBJ1-1|NA
TGTGCCACCAGTGTAGGGGCCACTGAAGCTTTCTTT
CATSVGATEAFF
>TRBD1|TRBV7-2|TRBJ2-7|NA
TGTGCCAGCAGCTTAGCGGGACAGGGGGCGTATGAGCAGTACTTC
CASSLAGQGAYEQYF
>TRBD2|TRBV24-1|TRBJ2-2|NA
TGTGCCACCCGAGACGGACTAGCGGGAATGGACACCGGGGAGCTGTTTTTT
CATRDGLAGMDTGELFF
>NA|TRBV4-2|TRBJ2-2|NA
TGTGCCAGCAGCCAAGACGTCGCAGGGGTTGGCGGGGAGCTGTTTTTT
CASSQDVAGVGGELFF
>NA|TRBV6-6|TRBJ1-5|NA
TGTGCCAGCAGTTACGTTGGAGGTTCTCATCAGCCCCAGCATTTT
CASSYVGGSHQPQHF
>TRBD2|TRBV9|TRBJ2-3|NA
TGTGCCAGCAGCGTAGGCGGGAGCAACACAGATACGCAGTATTTT
CASSVGGSNTDTQYF
>NA|TRBV2|TRBJ2-7|NA
TGTGCCAGCAGTGAAGAAGGGTCGGGAGAGCAGTACTTC
CASSEEGSGEQYF
>TRBD2|TRBV12-3/TRBV12-4|TRBJ2-1|once
TGTGCCAGCAGTTGGGAGGGTTACAATGAGCAGTTCTTC
CASSWEGYNEQFF
>NA|TRBV28|TRBJ1-1|NA
TGTGCCAGCAGTCGAGGACAGCTTGAAGCTTTCTTT
CASSRGQLEAFF
>TRBD1|TRBV27|TRBJ2-5|NA
TGTGCCAGCAGCCGGCCGGGACAGGGAGAGGAGACCCAGTACTTC
CASSRPGQGEETQYF
>NA|TRBV5-1|TRBJ2-1|NA
TGCGCCAGCAGCCTGACCGGGAGATTGGCTTACAATGAGCAGTTCTTC
CASSLTGRLAYNEQFF
>TRBD2|TRBV7-2|TRBJ2-2|NA
TGTGCCAGCACCCCAGGGGGAGCGGGGGGGATCACCGGGGAGCTGTTTTTT
CASTPGGAGGITGELFF
>NA|TRBV7-9|TRBJ1-4|NA
TGTGCCAGCAGCTTCTGGGGACTCGGAAATGAAAAACTGTTTTTT
CASSFWGLGNEKLFF
>TRBD1|TRBV19|TRBJ2-7|NA
TGTGCCAGTAGCGCTGGGACAGGCTACGAGCAGTACTTC
CASSAGTGYEQYF
>TRBD2|TRBV13|TRBJ2-1|NA
TGTGCCAGCAGCTGGGGACTAGCCGACAATGAGCAGTTCTTC
CASSWGLADNEQFF
>NA|TRBV6-5|TRBJ1-6|NA
TGTGCCAGCAGTTACTCCGGGGGTAATTCACCCCTCCACTTT
CASSYSGGNSPLHF
>TRBD1|TRBV28|TRBJ1-1|NA
TGTGCCAGCATCTGGACAGGGGGGATAAGCACTGAAGCTTTCTTT
CASIWTGGISTEAFF
>TRBD2|TRBV6-5|TRBJ2-1|NA
TGTGCCAGCAGTTACGAGGGGACTAGCGGCGATGAGCAGTTCTTC
CASSYEGTSGDEQFF
>NA|TRBV3-1/TRBV3-2|TRBJ2-1|once
TGTGCCAGCAGCCCGTATGCTGGGAGACACAATGAGCAGTTCTTC
CASSPYAGRHNEQFF
>TRBD2|TRBV2|TRBJ2-5|NA
TGTGCCAGCAGTGCGAACCGGGAGGGCAAGACCCAGTACTTC
CASSANREGKTQYF
>TRBD1|TRBV28|TRBJ1-4|NA
TGTGCCAGCAGGCACATACAGGGGGATAGTGAAAAACTGTTTTTT
CASRHIQGDSEKLFF
>NA|TRBV19|TRBJ1-5|few
TGTGCCAGTAGATTCCAGACAGCCAGCAATCAGCCCCAGCATTTT
CASRFQTASNQPQHF
>TRBD2|TRBV10-2|TRBJ2-3|NA
TGCGCCAGCAGGGGTGGACTAGTCTCAGATACGCAGTATTTT
CASRGGLVSDTQYF
>NA|TRBV7-9|TRBJ2-2|NA
TGTGCCTTCGGCGGGTCCGGGGAGCTGTTTTTT
CAFGGSGELFF
>NA|TRBV19|TRBJ2-7|NA
TGTGCCAGTAGTATGAGTCAAGGGGCAGGAATTCTCCTCGAGCAGTACTTC
CASSMSQGAGILLEQYF
>NA|TRBV4-1|TRBJ2-7|NA
TGCGCCAGCAGCCAAGAAGCCGGGACTTGGTCCTACGAGCAGTACTTC
CASSQEAGTWSYEQYF
>TRBD1|TRBV6-2/TRBV6-3|TRBJ1-1|NA
TGTGCCAGCAGTTGGCCGGGACAGGGTTTGAACACTGAAGCTTTCTTT
CASSWPGQGLNTEAFF
>TRBD2|TRBV4-3|TRBJ2-7|NA
TGCGCCAGCAGCCAGTTAGCGGGAGGGCCTTTTATGTACGAGCAGTACTTC
CASSQLAGGPFMYEQYF
>NA|TRBV3-1/TRBV3-2|TRBJ1-5|NA
TGTGCCAGCAGCCAAGCGGGGAATAGCAATCAGCCCCAGCATTTT
CASSQAGNSNQPQHF
>NA|TRBV7-2|TRBJ2-7|NA
TGTGCCAGCAGCTTATTAACTGTTCCCTACGAGCAGTACTTC
CASSLLTVPYEQYF
>NA|TRBV25-1|TRBJ2-3|NA
TGTGCCAGCAGCCCTCTCACACCTGGCACAGATACGCAGTATTTT
CASSPLTPGTDTQYF
>TRBD1|TRBV28|TRBJ1-5|NA
TGTGCCACCAGGGGGACAGGGGGCCAGCCCCAGCATTTT
CATRGTGGQPQHF
>NA|TRBV3-1/TRBV3-2|TRBJ2-2|NA
TGTGCCAGCAGCCCCCGCAGGGGTGGCCCCGGGGAGCTGTTTTTT
CASSPRRGGPGELFF
>TRBD2|TRBV6-2/TRBV6-3|TRBJ2-5|NA
TGTGCCAGCAGTTACGTGGGAGCGGGAGGAGAGACCCAGTACTTC
CASSYVGAGGETQYF
>NA|TRBV9|TRBJ2-1|NA
TGTGCCAGCAGCGTAGGGGGGAGGAATGAGCAGTTCTTC
CASSVGGRNEQFF
>NA|TRBV4-2|TRBJ2-7|NA
TGTGCCAGCAGCCAAGAGTCTCCAGGGGCATTGTCCTACGAGCAGTACTTC
CASSQESPGALSYEQYF
>NA|TRBV6-2/TRBV6-3|TRBJ1-3|NA
TGTGCCAGCAGTCCCCAGGCGCCGGCCTACTCTGGAAACACCATATATTTT
CASSPQAPAYSGNTIYF